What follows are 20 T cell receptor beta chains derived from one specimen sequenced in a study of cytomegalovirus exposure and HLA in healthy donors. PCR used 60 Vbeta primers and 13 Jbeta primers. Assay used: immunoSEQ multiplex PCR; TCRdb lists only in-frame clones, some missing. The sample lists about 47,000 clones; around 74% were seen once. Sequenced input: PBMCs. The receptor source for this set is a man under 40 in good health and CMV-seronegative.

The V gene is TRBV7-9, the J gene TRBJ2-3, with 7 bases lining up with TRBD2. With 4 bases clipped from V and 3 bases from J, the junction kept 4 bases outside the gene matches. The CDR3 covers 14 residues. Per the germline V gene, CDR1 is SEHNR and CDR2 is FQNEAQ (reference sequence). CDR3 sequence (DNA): TGTGCCAGCAGCTCCGGACTAGAGACAGATACGCAGTATTTT. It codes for CASSSGLETDTQYF.

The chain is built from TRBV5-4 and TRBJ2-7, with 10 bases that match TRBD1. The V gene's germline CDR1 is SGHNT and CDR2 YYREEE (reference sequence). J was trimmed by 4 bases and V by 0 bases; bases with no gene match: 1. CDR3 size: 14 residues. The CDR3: CASSLGQGAYEQYF. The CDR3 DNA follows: TGTGCCAGCAGCTTGGGACAGGGGGCTTACGAGCAGTACTTC.

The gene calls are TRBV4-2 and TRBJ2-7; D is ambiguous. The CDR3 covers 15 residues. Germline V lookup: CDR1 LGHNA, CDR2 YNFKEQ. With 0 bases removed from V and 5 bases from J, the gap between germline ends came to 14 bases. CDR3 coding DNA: TGTGCCAGCAGCCAAGATTTGCAGGCATCGCACGAGCAGTACTTC. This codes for CASSQDLQASHEQYF.

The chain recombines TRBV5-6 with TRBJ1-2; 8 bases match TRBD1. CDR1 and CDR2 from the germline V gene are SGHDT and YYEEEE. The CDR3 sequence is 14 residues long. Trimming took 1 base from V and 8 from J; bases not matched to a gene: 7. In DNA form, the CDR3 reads TGTGCCAGCAGCTTGCCCCAGGGGGCGGGCGGCTACACCTTC. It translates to CASSLPQGAGGYTF.

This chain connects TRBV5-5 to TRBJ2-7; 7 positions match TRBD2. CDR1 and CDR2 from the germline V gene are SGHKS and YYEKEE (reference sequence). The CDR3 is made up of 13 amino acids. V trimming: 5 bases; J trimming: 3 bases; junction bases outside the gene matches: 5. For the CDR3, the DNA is TGTGCCAGCAGTTCGGGACTACTCTACGAGCAGTACTTC. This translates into CASSSGLLYEQYF.

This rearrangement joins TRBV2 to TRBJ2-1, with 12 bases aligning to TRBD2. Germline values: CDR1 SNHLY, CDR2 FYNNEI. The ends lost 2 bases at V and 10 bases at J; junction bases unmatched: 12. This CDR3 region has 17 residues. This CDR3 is CASSELAGGRGLGEQFF. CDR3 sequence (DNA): TGTGCCAGCAGTGAACTAGCGGGAGGGAGGGGGTTGGGGGAGCAGTTCTTC.

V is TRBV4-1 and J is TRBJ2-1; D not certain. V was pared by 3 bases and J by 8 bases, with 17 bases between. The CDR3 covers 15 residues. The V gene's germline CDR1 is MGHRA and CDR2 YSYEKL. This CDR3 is CASSHTTLELDEQFF. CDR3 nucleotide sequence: TGCGCCAGCAGCCACACTACTCTCGAATTGGATGAGCAGTTCTTC.

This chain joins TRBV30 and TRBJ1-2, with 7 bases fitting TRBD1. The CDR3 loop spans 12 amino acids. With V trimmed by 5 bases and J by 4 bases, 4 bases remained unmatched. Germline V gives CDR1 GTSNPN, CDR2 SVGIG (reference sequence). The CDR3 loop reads CAWEGAIYGYTF. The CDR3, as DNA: TGTGCCTGGGAGGGGGCAATCTATGGCTACACCTTC.

In DNA form, the CDR3 reads TGTGCCAGCAGGGCTAGGAACAATGAGCAGTTCTTC. This translates into CASRARNNEQFF. V gene TRBV2 combines with J gene TRBJ2-1, with unresolved D. The germline gives CDR1 SNHLY, CDR2 FYNNEI. The CDR3 is made up of 12 amino acids. Trimming shortened V by 6 bases and J by 5 bases, and 8 bases separated the two germline ends.

CDR3 sequence: CASTLMGGQGVSEQFF. CDR3 DNA sequence: TGTGCCAGCACCCTCATGGGGGGACAGGGAGTCAGTGAGCAGTTCTTC. The rearrangement uses TRBV2 and TRBJ2-1; 9 nucleotides align to TRBD1. Germline CDR1 and CDR2: SNHLY and FYNNEI. The length of the CDR3 is 16 residues. The V and J ends lost 7 bases and 9 bases, in that order; junction bases with no gene match: 16.

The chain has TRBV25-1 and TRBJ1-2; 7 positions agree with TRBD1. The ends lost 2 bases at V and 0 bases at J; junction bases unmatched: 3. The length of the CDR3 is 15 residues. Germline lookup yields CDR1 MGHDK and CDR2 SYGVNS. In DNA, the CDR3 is TGTGCCAGCAGTGAACACGGGACAGCTAACTATGGCTACACCTTC. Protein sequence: CASSEHGTANYGYTF.

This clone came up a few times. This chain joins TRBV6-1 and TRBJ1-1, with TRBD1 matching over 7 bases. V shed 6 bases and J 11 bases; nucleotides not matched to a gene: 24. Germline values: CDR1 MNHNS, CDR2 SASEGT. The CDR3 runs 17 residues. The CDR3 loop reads CASSELTGDSFFKWAFF. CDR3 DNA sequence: TGTGCCAGCAGCGAATTGACCGGGGACAGTTTTTTTAAATGGGCTTTCTTT.

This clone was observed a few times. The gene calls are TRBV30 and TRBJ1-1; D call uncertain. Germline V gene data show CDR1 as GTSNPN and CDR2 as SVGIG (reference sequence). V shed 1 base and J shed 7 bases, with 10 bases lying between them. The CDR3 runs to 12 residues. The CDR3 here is CAWSGLGHEAFF. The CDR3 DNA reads TGTGCCTGGAGTGGTCTCGGTCATGAAGCTTTCTTT.

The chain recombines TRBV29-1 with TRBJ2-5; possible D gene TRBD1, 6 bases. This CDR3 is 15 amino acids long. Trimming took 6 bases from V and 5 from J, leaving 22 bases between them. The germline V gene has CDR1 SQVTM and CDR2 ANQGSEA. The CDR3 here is CSVTRQVVCGETQYF. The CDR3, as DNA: TGCAGCGTGACACGACAGGTCGTCTGTGGGGAGACCCAGTACTTC.

DNA for the CDR3: TGTGCCAGTACAGGGTTGGACTACGAGCAGTACTTC. This codes for CASTGLDYEQYF. The chain recombines TRBV6-5 with TRBJ2-7, with a possible D match to TRBD1 (6 bases). The ends were cut back, 9 bases at V and 3 bases at J, with 12 bases in the middle. CDR1 is MNHEY and CDR2 is SVGAGI in the germline V gene. This CDR3 has 12 amino acids.

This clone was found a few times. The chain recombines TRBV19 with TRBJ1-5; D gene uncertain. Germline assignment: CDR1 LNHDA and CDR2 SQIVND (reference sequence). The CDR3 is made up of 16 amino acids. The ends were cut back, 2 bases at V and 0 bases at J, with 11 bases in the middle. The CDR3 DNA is TGTGCCAGTAGTATATTGGGAGTTAATAGCAATCAGCCCCAGCATTTT. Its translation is CASSILGVNSNQPQHF. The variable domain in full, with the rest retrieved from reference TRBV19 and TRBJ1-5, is DGGITQSPKYLFRKEGQNVTLSCEQNLNHDAMYWYRQDPGQGLRLIYYSQIVNDFQKGDIAEGYSVSREKKESFPLTVTSAQKNPTAFYLCASSILGVNSNQPQHFGDGTRLSIL.

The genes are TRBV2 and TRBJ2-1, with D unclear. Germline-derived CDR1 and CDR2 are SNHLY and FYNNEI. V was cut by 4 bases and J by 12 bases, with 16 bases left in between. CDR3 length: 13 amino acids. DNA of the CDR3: TGTGCCAGCAGTGCGGGTGCGAGCCTGTCGCAGTTCTTC. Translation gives CASSAGASLSQFF.

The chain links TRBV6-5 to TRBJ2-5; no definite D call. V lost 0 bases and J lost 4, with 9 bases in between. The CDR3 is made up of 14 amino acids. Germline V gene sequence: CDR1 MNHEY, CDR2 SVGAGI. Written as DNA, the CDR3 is TGTGCCAGCAGTTACTCGATTTCCGGAGAGACCCAGTACTTC. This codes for CASSYSISGETQYF.

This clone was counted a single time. The CDR3 DNA reads as TGTGCCAGCAGCCGGGACAGGGTAATCGGGGAGCTGTTTTTT. This gives the protein CASSRDRVIGELFF. V gene TRBV6-6 combines with J gene TRBJ2-2, with 9 bases fitting TRBD1. With V trimmed by 6 bases and J by 7 bases, 6 bases remained unmatched. CDR3 length: 14 residues. Germline V gene lookup returns CDR1 MNHNY and CDR2 SVGAGI (reference sequence).

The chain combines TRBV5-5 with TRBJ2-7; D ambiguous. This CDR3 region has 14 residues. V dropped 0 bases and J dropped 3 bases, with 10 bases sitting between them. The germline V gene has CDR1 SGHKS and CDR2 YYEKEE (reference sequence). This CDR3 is CASSLAGLDYEQYF. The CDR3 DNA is TGTGCCAGCAGCTTGGCCGGGTTAGACTACGAGCAGTACTTC.